The sample holds one count of the clone carrying this T cell receptor beta chain. The target antigen is unknown. Both TRBC1 and TRBC2 were covered by a beta constant-region primer of two equimolar oligonucleotides. The ligated cDNA underwent four PCR rounds using SP2 and nested alpha and beta constant-region primers. An oligonucleotide with the SP2 primer and a 12-nucleotide UMI was ligated to the cDNA 3' end. One entry per CDR3 protein results from TCRdb running MiXCR on the UMI-ligation and nested PCR reads. The sample comprises approximately 150,000 distinct CDR3 sequences, under 25% of which are singletons, and over 0.09% rests with the top ten. These data come from a study of naive and memory T cell subsets. Study-wide findings and caveats: Possibly reflecting memory cells re-expressing CD45RA, a few larger clonotypes occurred in naive repertoires, especially CD8.

The V end was cut by 4 bases, the J end by 6 bases, with 16 bases between. Looked up from germline, CDR1 is SEHNR and CDR2 is FQNEAQ (reference sequence). CDR3 size: 15 residues. This chain connects TRBV7-9 to TRBJ1-5, with a tentative D call TRBD1 (5 bases). This TCR was recovered from a human donor in good health. Material for sequencing was naive CD4+ T cells from blood. The CDR3 DNA sequence: TGTGCCAGCAGCTACACGGGGGTGCGTAGTCAGCCCCAGCATTTT. Its translation: CASSYTGVRSQPQHF.